This record concerns one T cell receptor (beta chain) sequence. Whoever was chosen for sequencing had shown CD8+CD57+ cell expansion by flow cytometry. The study profiled TCR beta VDJ and CDR3 using genomic DNA as template. TCRdb processed the reads anew with MiXCR; each CDR3 protein has one entry. The sample has 150,000 or so distinct CDR3 sequences; around half are singletons. The data derive from a study of CD8+CD57+ T cells in acquired aplastic anemia. V shed 3 bases and J 3 bases; nucleotides not matched to a gene: 2. Germline assignment: CDR1 SEHNR and CDR2 FQNEAQ (reference sequence). This CDR3 comprises 16 residues.

The chain employs TRBV7-9 and TRBJ2-3, with 14 bases matching TRBD2. Sequencing used sorted CD4+, CD8+, or CD8+CD57+ T cells (not recorded which) from PBMCs. The clonotype was recovered from a human donor with aplastic anemia. In DNA, the CDR3 is TGTGCCAGCAGCTTCGGACTAGCGGGGGGAACAGATACGCAGTATTTT. Its protein is CASSFGLAGGTDTQYF.